Each of the 28 T cell receptor beta chains below was sequenced from the same sample in a study of OX40 agonist ivuxolimab in advanced cancers. Profiling relied on immunoSEQ multiplex PCR, and the TCRdb table lists in-frame clones only, not all of them. The table shows 52,000 or so clones, with 94% occurring only once. Sample: CD4+ or CD8+ T cells sorted from blood, taken in a trial of the OX40 agonist ivuxolimab. Receptors originate from an adult with an advanced solid tumor such as melanoma, head and neck, liver or kidney cancer.

The chain carries TRBV19 and TRBJ2-2, with D perhaps TRBD2 (5 bases). Trimming removed 5 bases at V and 1 base at J, with 8 bases between. From germline, CDR1 is LNHDA and CDR2 SQIVND (reference sequence). The CDR3 is 14 amino acids. The CDR3 DNA reads TGTGCCAGTAGTTCGGGGTGGAACACCGGGGAGCTGTTTTTT. This translates into CASSSGWNTGELFF.

The chain combines TRBV28 with TRBJ1-1, with D uncertain. V gave up 5 bases and J gave up 0 bases, with 10 bases separating them. This CDR3 contains 14 residues. Germline values: CDR1 MDHEN, CDR2 SYDVKM. In DNA form, the CDR3 reads TGTGCCAGCAGTCCGCGCCTTATGAACACTGAAGCTTTCTTT. It is translated as CASSPRLMNTEAFF.

The chain links TRBV2 to TRBJ2-7; the match to TRBD2 covers 12 bases. CDR1 SNHLY and CDR2 FYNNEI come from the germline V gene. Trimming cost V 6 bases and J 4 bases; bases outside gene matches: 4. The CDR3 extends over 14 amino acids. The DNA of the CDR3 is TGTGCCAGCAGGGGGGGGACTAGCGGGTACGAGCAGTACTTC. Translating gives CASRGGTSGYEQYF. Full variable domain (rest looked up from reference TRBV2 and TRBJ2-7): EPEVTQTPSHQVTQMGQEVILRCVPISNHLYFYWYRQILGQKVEFLVSFYNNEISEKSEIFDDQFSVERPDGSNFTLKIRSTKLEDSAMYFCASRGGTSGYEQYFGPGTRLTVT.

This clone occurred once. The gene calls are TRBV5-1 and TRBJ2-3, with D hard to call. The CDR3 extends over 15 amino acids. Trimming took 1 base from V and 5 from J, leaving 14 bases between them. CDR1 and CDR2 (germline): SGHRS, YFSETQ. CDR3 protein: CASSLRLLGLDTQYF. CDR3 bases: TGCGCCAGCAGCTTGCGGCTATTAGGCCTAGATACGCAGTATTTT. The full variable domain, its missing parts supplied by reference TRBV5-1 and TRBJ2-3, is KAGVTQTPRYLIKTRGQQVTLSCSPISGHRSVSWYQQTPGQGLQFLFEYFSETQRNKGNFPGRFSGRQFSNSRSEMNVSTLELGDSALYLCASSLRLLGLDTQYFGPGTRLTVL.

This chain uses TRBV6-6 with TRBJ1-5; unclear D gene. CDR1 and CDR2 from the germline V gene are MNHNY and SVGAGI (reference sequence). The CDR3 consists of 15 residues. Trimming cost V 4 bases and J 2 bases, with 12 bases left between them. DNA for the CDR3: TGTGCCAGCAGTTTTACCCTTGGTGGCAATCAGCCCCAGCATTTT. As protein: CASSFTLGGNQPQHF.

The J gene is TRBJ2-3, the V gene TRBV5-1; 10 positions agree with TRBD1. This CDR3 contains 15 residues. Trimming took 4 bases from V and 5 from J; bases not matched to a gene: 7. Germline V gene lookup returns CDR1 SGHRS and CDR2 YFSETQ. CDR3 residues: CASSPGQGVGDTQYF. The DNA for the CDR3 is TGCGCCAGCAGCCCCGGACAGGGGGTTGGAGATACGCAGTATTTT.

The rearrangement links TRBV29-1 to TRBJ1-1; 7 bases map to TRBD1. V gave up 5 bases and J gave up 1 base; unmatched junction bases: 10. Germline CDR1 SQVTM, CDR2 ANQGSEA. CDR3 length: 15 amino acids. The CDR3 sequence: CSVFAGQNPNTEAFF. The CDR3 region has the DNA TGCAGCGTTTTTGCGGGACAGAATCCGAACACTGAAGCTTTCTTT.

This chain uses TRBV7-9 with TRBJ2-1; 9 bases are shared with TRBD1. Trimming took 5 bases from V and 7 from J; bases not matched to a gene: 6. This CDR3 region has 14 residues. Per germline, CDR1 SEHNR and CDR2 FQNEAQ (reference sequence). The CDR3 is CASSRQGERNEQFF. DNA for the CDR3: TGTGCCAGCAGCCGACAGGGGGAGCGGAATGAGCAGTTCTTC. Using reference TRBV7-9 and TRBJ2-1 for the parts outside the CDR3, the full variable domain is DTGVSQNPRHKITKRGQNVTFRCDPISEHNRLYWYRQTLGQGPEFLTYFQNEAQLEKSRLLSDRFSAERPKGSFSTLEIQRTEQGDSAMYLCASSRQGERNEQFFGPGTRLTVL.

This clone has a single count. The gene calls are TRBV2 and TRBJ1-6, with D perhaps TRBD1 (6 bases). Trimming shortened V by 6 bases and J by 10 bases, and 19 bases separated the two germline ends. This CDR3 is 15 amino acids long. Germline V gene sequence: CDR1 SNHLY, CDR2 FYNNEI. For the CDR3, the DNA is TGTGCCAGCAGACGAACTCAGGGGTTGGAGTCACCCCTCCACTTT. Protein sequence: CASRRTQGLESPLHF.

This chain uses TRBV5-4 with TRBJ2-5, with TRBD1 matching 8 bases. Losses at the gene ends were 4 bases for V and 2 bases for J; bases not matched to a gene: 4. This CDR3 is built from 14 residues. From germline, CDR1 is SGHNT and CDR2 YYREEE (reference sequence). CDR3 DNA sequence: TGTGCCAGCAGCCCGGGGACAGGTCAAGAGACCCAGTACTTC. It codes for CASSPGTGQETQYF.

This chain joins TRBV27 and TRBJ2-7; D not resolved. The CDR3 is 13 residues long. V lost 3 bases, J lost 2 bases, and 8 bases lay in between. The germline gives CDR1 MNHEY, CDR2 SMNVEV (reference sequence). The CDR3 is CASSFSIAYEQYF. CDR3 in DNA: TGTGCCAGCAGTTTCTCAATAGCCTACGAGCAGTACTTC.

The rearrangement joins TRBV5-1 to TRBJ2-7; 9 nucleotides match TRBD2. The CDR3 extends over 15 amino acids. J was trimmed by 5 bases and V by 0 bases; bases with no gene match: 6. Per the germline V gene, CDR1 is SGHRS and CDR2 is YFSETQ. CDR3 sequence (DNA): TGCGCCAGCAGCTTGGTCCCGGCTAGCGGGAACGAGCAGTACTTC. Residues: CASSLVPASGNEQYF.

This clone came up a few times. This sequence joins TRBV27 and TRBJ2-7, with D unclear. CDR3 size: 11 residues. V was cut by 6 bases and J by 3 bases, with 6 bases left in between. Germline-derived CDR1 and CDR2 are MNHEY and SMNVEV (reference sequence). The CDR3 loop is CASRDGYEQYF. In DNA, the CDR3 is TGTGCCAGCAGGGACGGCTACGAGCAGTACTTC.

A remark on this clone: It is unclear where the CDR3 begins or ends on the DNA, so no DNA is shown, and the CDR3 is as TCRdb lists it. The chain joins TRBV11-2 to TRBJ2-1; TRBD1 is the table's D call and was not checked against the DNA. Termini included, the CDR3 measures 15 amino acids. Germline CDR1 and CDR2: SGHAT and FQNNGV. CDR3 loop: CASSFGPGSYNEQFF.

The rearrangement uses TRBV28 and TRBJ2-3; D not certain. The CDR3 contains 14 residues. In germline, CDR1 is MDHEN, CDR2 SYDVKM. The V end lost 1 base, the J end lost 3 bases, and 8 bases lay between the germline ends. For the CDR3, the DNA is TGTGCCAGCAGTTTATCGGCCACGACAGATACGCAGTATTTT. It specifies CASSLSATTDTQYF.

The CDR3 region has the DNA TGTGCCAGCAGCCTCGGCGGAGAATGGTCCTACGAGCAGTACTTC. Its translation is CASSLGGEWSYEQYF. This chain joins TRBV11-2 and TRBJ2-7; D is undetermined. Trimming stripped 5 bases from V and 1 base from J, with 15 bases between. Germline V gene data show CDR1 as SGHAT and CDR2 as FQNNGV. This CDR3 has 15 amino acids.

Of note for this clone: Other DNA sequences from this sample encode an identical CDR3 as well. V and J are TRBV30 and TRBJ2-7; no firm D call. Germline V CDR1 and CDR2: GTSNPN, SVGIG (reference sequence). The CDR3 runs to 13 residues. Trimming removed 0 bases at V and 2 bases at J, with 8 bases between. CDR3 loop: CAWSVGGAYEQYF. The CDR3 nucleotides are TGTGCCTGGAGTGTAGGTGGGGCCTACGAGCAGTACTTC.

This clone was picked up one time. V and J are TRBV10-1 and TRBJ2-5; TRBD1 aligns across 10 bases. V was pared by 0 bases and J by 6 bases, with 4 bases of the junction left unmatched. Germline CDR1 and CDR2: WNHNN and SYGVQD (reference sequence). This CDR3 comprises 15 residues. Written as DNA, the CDR3 is TGCGCCAGCAGTGAGTCGACAGGGGGCCGTAAGACCCAGTACTTC. Protein: CASSESTGGRKTQYF.

The rearrangement links TRBV6-5 to TRBJ2-3, with D hard to call. Trimming cost V 5 bases and J 2 bases, with 5 bases left between them. This CDR3 has 12 amino acids. Germline lookup yields CDR1 MNHEY and CDR2 SVGAGI. The CDR3: CASSPTTDTQYF. The DNA of the CDR3 is TGTGCCAGCAGTCCTACCACAGATACGCAGTATTTT.

The rearrangement links TRBV28 to TRBJ2-3; 10 bases are shared with TRBD2. The CDR3 covers 14 residues. J was trimmed by 6 bases and V by 6 bases; bases with no gene match: 6. Germline V CDR1 and CDR2: MDHEN, SYDVKM. CDR3 sequence reads: CASRVAGGWDTQYF. The CDR3 nucleotides read TGTGCCAGCAGGGTAGCGGGAGGTTGGGATACGCAGTATTTT.

This chain joins TRBV7-9 and TRBJ1-1; possible D gene TRBD1, 6 bases. The germline V gene has CDR1 SEHNR and CDR2 FQNEAQ (reference sequence). Trimming removed 5 bases at V and 8 bases at J, with 9 bases between. The CDR3 is 11 amino acids. In DNA form, the CDR3 reads TGTGCCAGCAGCACCCAGGGGGAAGCTTTCTTT. Amino acid sequence: CASSTQGEAFF. The entire variable domain, with the rest obtained from reference TRBV7-9 and TRBJ1-1, is as follows: DTGVSQNPRHKITKRGQNVTFRCDPISEHNRLYWYRQTLGQGPEFLTYFQNEAQLEKSRLLSDRFSAERPKGSFSTLEIQRTEQGDSAMYLCASSTQGEAFFGQGTRLTVV.

In regard to this clone: An end of the junction differs from the germline gene, which may be a read error. The same CDR3 arises from other DNA sequences in this sample as well. V and J are TRBV19 and TRBJ2-7, with 11 bases that match TRBD2. Germline V gene lookup returns CDR1 LNHDA and CDR2 SQIVND (reference sequence). The CDR3 spans 16 residues. CDR3 sequence: CASTPGTSGYTYEQYF. The CDR3 nucleotides read TGTGCCAGCACACCCGGGACTAGCGGCTATACCTATGAGCAGTACTTC.

This chain joins TRBV19 and TRBJ2-7; D is possibly TRBD2 (5 bases). The ends were cut back, 3 bases at V and 2 bases at J, with 17 bases in the middle. The germline CDR1 and CDR2 sequences are LNHDA and SQIVND (reference sequence). This CDR3 is 16 amino acids long. As DNA, the CDR3 is TGTGCCAGTAGTATTGTAGCAGGACTGTCGACCTACGAGCAGTACTTC. Its translation is CASSIVAGLSTYEQYF.

The chain joins TRBV4-1 to TRBJ2-7; TRBD1 aligns across 9 bases. The CDR3 runs 15 residues. CDR1 MGHRA and CDR2 YSYEKL come from the germline V gene. The V gene end was trimmed by 2 bases and the J gene end by 6 bases; junction bases not matched to a gene: 8. CDR3 in amino acids: CASSQTGQGGSEQYF. DNA of the CDR3: TGCGCCAGCAGCCAAACGGGACAGGGAGGTAGCGAGCAGTACTTC.

The chain couples TRBV7-8 to TRBJ2-2; D uncertain. The CDR3 consists of 13 residues. Trimming cost V 2 bases and J 6 bases, with 7 bases left between them. Germline V gene data show CDR1 as SGHVS and CDR2 as FQNEAQ. As DNA, the CDR3 is TGTGCCAGCAGCTTAATCCAATCCGGGGAGCTGTTTTTT. This translates into CASSLIQSGELFF.

V usage is TRBV7-9 and J usage is TRBJ2-7, with D tentatively TRBD2 (6 bases). V lost 5 bases to trimming and J lost 0 bases, with 14 bases between them. The CDR3 extends over 15 amino acids. CDR1 and CDR2 (germline): SEHNR, FQNEAQ (reference sequence). CDR3 nucleotide sequence: TGTGCCAGCAGCGTAGGGGACTCGAGCTCCTACGAGCAGTACTTC. It translates to CASSVGDSSSYEQYF.

This clone was counted only a few times. The chain has TRBV21-1 and TRBJ2-3; the table assigns TRBD2, which was not confirmed against the DNA. TRBV21-1 counts as a pseudogene. The CDR3 consists of 16 residues. The CDR3 reads CASSFGTSGGTDTQYF. The CDR3 DNA follows: TGTGCCAGCAGCTTTGGGACTAGCGGGGGCACAGATACGCAGTATTTT.

This sequence joins TRBV7-2 and TRBJ2-7; D uncertain. CDR1 and CDR2 from the germline V gene are SGHTA and FQGNSA. Trimming removed 1 base at V and 0 bases at J, with 10 bases between. CDR3 size: 15 residues. The CDR3, as DNA: TGTGCCAGCAGCTTAGAGGCACCTAGCTCCTACGAGCAGTACTTC. Translation gives CASSLEAPSSYEQYF.